This T cell receptor beta chain was sequenced for a study of OX40 agonist ivuxolimab in advanced cancers. Profiling relied on immunoSEQ multiplex PCR, and the TCRdb table lists in-frame clones only, not all of them. In the table there are more than 95,000 clones, about 91% of which are singletons. The TCR originated in an adult with an advanced solid tumor such as melanoma, head and neck, liver or kidney cancer. The sample was CD4+ or CD8+ T cells sorted from blood, taken in a trial of the OX40 agonist ivuxolimab.

The CDR3 nucleotides are TGTGCCAGCAGTTTTGACAGGGGGAGACAAGAGACCCAGTACTTC. It codes for CASSFDRGRQETQYF. This chain links TRBV6-5 with TRBJ2-5, with 9 bases identical to TRBD1. Germline trimming cut 4 bases from V and 2 bases from J; bases unmatched to any gene: 5. CDR1 is MNHEY and CDR2 is SVGAGI in the germline V gene. This CDR3 is built from 15 residues.